Presented here are 19 T cell receptor beta chains from one specimen sequenced in a study of blood T cells in healthy people across ages. Primed by a sample-barcoded 5' primer and a J-beta primer mix, a second PCR proceeded for about 6 to 11 cycles. TCRdb independently ran MiXCR on the 5' RACE reads; one entry per CDR3 protein. The repertoire holds some 640,000 distinct CDR3 sequences, with approximately 30% as singletons. Sequenced: blood. Every receptor here comes from a woman aged 80 or over in good health.

Worth noting for this clonotype: A clone one base away is much larger, so this may be a read error. The chain recombines TRBV10-3 with TRBJ2-5, with D perhaps matching TRBD2 (6 bases). The J call may be in error: the DNA end matches TRBJ2-7 better. This CDR3 comprises 14 residues. CDR1 is ENHRY, CDR2 SYGVKD, per germline. The CDR3 DNA reads as TGTGCCATCACTCTCGGTCGGGGGAACTACGAGCAGTACTTC. It encodes CAITLGRGNYEQYF.

This clonotype was counted many times. Sequence at one end of the junction differs from germline and may be a read error. CDR3 coding DNA: TGCGCCAGCAGCTTGGAGGGGAGGTCCTACAATGAGCAGTTCTTC. Protein sequence: CASSLEGRSYNEQFF. This chain joins TRBV7-8 and TRBJ2-1; TRBD2 is a possible D gene (6 bases). The CDR3 is made up of 15 amino acids. Germline V gives CDR1 SGHVS, CDR2 FQNEAQ.

In its sample, this clonotype was seen a few times. The V call is TRBV19, the J call TRBJ2-7; weak D call: TRBD2 (6 bases). CDR3 length: 14 amino acids. Germline-derived CDR1 and CDR2 are LNHDA and SQIVND (reference sequence). Trimming removed 3 bases from V and 7 bases from J, with 16 bases in between. The CDR3 nucleotides are TGTGCCAGTAGTATTGGAGGGCTTCGGGGGGAGCAGTACTTC. It specifies CASSIGGLRGEQYF.

This clonotype was counted at least ten times. This chain links TRBV3-1 with TRBJ2-3, with D perhaps matching TRBD1 or TRBD2 (5 bases each). Deletions cut 0 bases from V and 1 base from J, with 11 bases between. Germline loops: CDR1 LGHDT, CDR2 YNNKEL (reference sequence). The CDR3 length is 16 residues. The CDR3 nucleotides read TGTGCCAGCAGCCAAGAGGGGACCCAGGGCACAGATACGCAGTATTTT. Translation gives CASSQEGTQGTDTQYF.

This clonotype came up a few times. The V and J genes are TRBV18 and TRBJ1-3, with D unresolved. The germline V and J ends were trimmed by 3 bases and 0 bases, with 18 bases remaining between them. This CDR3 has 18 residues. The germline CDR1 and CDR2 sequences are KGHSH and LQKENI. The CDR3 DNA is TGTGCCAGCTCACCTCTTTCCGACATCTCATTCTCTGGAAACACCATATATTTT. Translation: CASSPLSDISFSGNTIYF. Supplemented by reference TRBV18 and TRBJ1-3, the full variable domain reads NAGVMQNPRHLVRRRGQEARLRCSPMKGHSHVYWYRQLPEEGLKFMVYLQKENIIDESGMPKERFSAEFPKEGPSILRIQQVVRGDSAAYFCASSPLSDISFSGNTIYFGEGSWLTVV.

This chain connects TRBV20-1 to TRBJ2-7; 8 bases fit TRBD1. J lost 3 bases, V lost 6 bases, and 7 bases had no gene match. The CDR3 runs to 13 residues. Per germline, CDR1 DFQATT and CDR2 SNEGSKA (reference sequence). DNA for the CDR3: TGCAGTGCCCAGGGGGCGGTAAGCTACGAGCAGTACTTC. Its translation: CSAQGAVSYEQYF.

As regards this clonotype: The junction and the germline gene differ at one end; a read error may be behind it. DNA for the CDR3: TGTACCAGCATGGGGTCCAGCTCCTACAATGAGCAGTACTTC. Translating gives CTSMGSSSYNEQYF. The chain employs TRBV6-2 or TRBV6-3 and TRBJ2-5; no reliable D call. Looked up from germline, CDR1 is MNHEY and CDR2 is SVGEGT. The CDR3 is 14 amino acids.

V gene TRBV13 combines with J gene TRBJ2-5; TRBD2 matches 14 bases. V lost 6 bases and J lost 4; bases outside the gene matches: 4. The CDR3 contains 15 residues. Germline loops: CDR1 PRHDT, CDR2 FYEKMQ (reference sequence). The CDR3 region is CASRWGLAGAETQYF. DNA of the CDR3: TGTGCCAGCAGATGGGGACTAGCGGGAGCAGAGACCCAGTACTTC.

This clonotype was counted only a few times. A much larger clone differs from this one at a single base, so this may be a read error. The chain couples TRBV6-2 or TRBV6-3 to TRBJ2-1; D perhaps matches TRBD2 (5 bases). The V gene lost 8 bases and the J gene lost 8 bases, with 16 bases spanning the gap. Germline CDR1 MNHEY, CDR2 SVGEGT. The CDR3 is 13 amino acids. CDR3 region: CASPLPERDEQFF. The CDR3 DNA is TGTGCCAGCCCCCTCCCTGAGAGGGATGAGCAGTTCTTC.

Details on this clonotype: A much larger clonotype is one base distant, so this may be a read error. The chain combines TRBV6-1 with TRBJ2-7, with TRBD2 matching 13 bases. V shed 6 bases, J shed 7 bases, and the junction held 6 bases outside the gene matches. From germline, CDR1 is MNHNS and CDR2 SASEGT. This CDR3 region has 14 residues. This CDR3 is CASRTSGGMDEQYF. CDR3 coding DNA: TGTGCCAGCAGGACTAGCGGGGGGATGGATGAGCAGTACTTC.

The J gene is TRBJ2-1, the V gene TRBV5-1, with 7 bases fitting TRBD2. J lost 3 bases, V lost 0 bases, and 6 bases had no gene match. Germline CDR1 SGHRS, CDR2 YFSETQ. The CDR3 runs to 16 residues. The CDR3 loop is CASSLAEAGDYNEQFF. The CDR3 DNA is TGCGCCAGCAGCTTGGCCGAGGCGGGGGACTACAATGAGCAGTTCTTC.

Ten or more counts support this clonotype. This chain links TRBV4-3 with TRBJ2-3; D possibly corresponds to TRBD2 (5 bases). The V end was cut by 4 bases, the J end by 0 bases, with 17 bases between. Germline assignment: CDR1 LGHNA and CDR2 YSLEER. CDR3 length: 17 residues. The CDR3 nucleotides are TGCGCCAGCAGCCGCGGGCCCCGGGGATCCAGCACAGATACGCAGTATTTT. Amino acids: CASSRGPRGSSTDTQYF.

This clonotype was counted many times. The chain employs TRBV5-1 and TRBJ2-7; D uncertain. Looked up from germline, CDR1 is SGHRS and CDR2 is YFSETQ. This CDR3 is built from 14 residues. Between the trimmed V and J ends, which lost 0 bases and 2 bases, there was a span of 9 bases. The DNA of the CDR3 is TGCGCCAGCAGCTTGGAACTGGGAACCTACGAGCAGTACTTC. It codes for CASSLELGTYEQYF.

In this sample, this clonotype turned up many times. The genes are TRBV5-4 and TRBJ2-5; D is perhaps TRBD1 (5 bases). Trimming shortened V by 0 bases and J by 5 bases, and 8 bases separated the two germline ends. The CDR3 has 13 amino acids. Germline V gene lookup returns CDR1 SGHNT and CDR2 YYREEE (reference sequence). For the CDR3, the DNA is TGTGCCAGCAGCTTGGTCAAGGGGGAGACCCAGTACTTC. This translates into CASSLVKGETQYF.

This clonotype was seen repeatedly, ten times or more. This chain connects TRBV4-2 to TRBJ2-5; D gene uncertain. Trimming pared 0 bases from V and 1 base from J, leaving 12 bases between. The CDR3 has 16 amino acids. Germline CDR1 reads LGHNA; CDR2 reads YNFKEQ. The CDR3 DNA reads TGTGCCAGCAGCCAAGATGAATCGCACCCCCAAGAGACCCAGTACTTC. This translates into CASSQDESHPQETQYF.

This clonotype came up many times. The V and J genes are TRBV7-2 and TRBJ2-5; either TRBD1 or TRBD2 may fit D (5 bases each). CDR1 is SGHTA and CDR2 is FQGNSA in the germline V gene. V was shortened by 5 bases and J by 6 bases, with 19 bases between the two germline ends. This CDR3 region has 15 residues. CDR3 protein: CASSAGTAGVKTQYF. The CDR3 region has the DNA TGTGCCAGCAGCGCTGGGACGGCCGGGGTTAAGACCCAGTACTTC.

The V call is TRBV6-1, the J call TRBJ2-2; D is perhaps TRBD1 (6 bases). This CDR3 region has 14 residues. Looked up from germline, CDR1 is MNHNS and CDR2 is SASEGT. V was pared by 4 bases and J by 0 bases, with 6 bases between. As DNA, the CDR3 is TGTGCCAGCAGTGGACAGGCGAACACCGGGGAGCTGTTTTTT. It codes for CASSGQANTGELFF.

The rearrangement joins TRBV5-1 to TRBJ2-3, with 9 bases aligning to TRBD1. Unmatched junction bases numbered 5, after V lost 5 bases and J lost 4 bases. The CDR3 is 14 amino acids. Germline V gives CDR1 SGHRS, CDR2 YFSETQ. In DNA form, the CDR3 reads TGCGCCAGCAGGAAACAGGGGGCCGCAGATACGCAGTATTTT. It encodes CASRKQGAADTQYF.

The gene calls are TRBV7-3 and TRBJ2-6; D may correspond to TRBD1 or TRBD2 (6 bases each). The length of the CDR3 is 21 residues. Per germline, CDR1 SGHTA and CDR2 FQGTGA. V gave up 5 bases and J gave up 0 bases, with 26 bases separating them. The CDR3 spells CASSPRLGDVGGSSGANVLTF. The DNA of the CDR3 is TGTGCCAGCAGCCCCCGGCTGGGAGATGTAGGGGGGAGCTCTGGGGCCAACGTCCTGACTTTC.